This T cell receptor (beta chain) is drawn from a study of cytomegalovirus exposure and HLA in healthy donors (dated by TCRdb to about 2017). Background on the whole study: An earlier analysis of more than 550 of the donors reported under 300 Gb of sequence data and 117 million unique TCR beta sequences obtained from some 200 million T cells. To decide whether each TCR beta V gene segment behaved as functional or pseudogenic, an earlier analysis of some 580 of the donors relied on high-throughput TCR beta sequencing. Every repertoire in the discovery cohort had been generated on one and the same sequencing platform. Of the 398 genotyped donors, 65% to 90% were placed in the genetic ancestry cluster associated with self-reported Caucasian donors. A separate validation cohort of approximately 130 different subjects was used in addition to the roughly 700-subject first cohort. HLA typing included class I and class II loci at four-digit resolution. The study used immunosequencing to profile the T cell repertoires of approximately 650 subjects and linked those repertoires to cytomegalovirus serostatus. Five DR-DQ haplotypes were treated as single units for association and clustering because of strong linkage in the cohort. In a later genetic analysis, genome-wide SNP genotypes for 398 of the 666 donors were used, and that subset was treated as a discovery cohort. High-throughput TCR immunosequencing, statistical association of individual TCRs with disease status, and machine learning were combined to predict cytomegalovirus infection status. The study aimed to test whether cataloging public T cell receptors could reveal signatures of past pathogen exposure. Typing coverage varied by locus: roughly 620-640 donors for A, B, C, DRB1 and DQB1; roughly 520 for DQA1; 600 to 610 for DPA1; approximately 490 for DPB1. Roughly 300 gigabases of sequencing data and around 90 million unique TCR sequences made up an early release that covered some 640 HLA-typed donors. Donor age, sex, ethnicity and CMV serostatus were collected together with the repertoire data. Rather than drawing on any new phenotypic data, the later analysis identified candidate immune exposures from TCR beta sequences and the way those sequences occurred across donors. Among around 400 genotyped donors of the cohort, an average of roughly 230,000 unique TCR beta nucleotide sequences was sequenced per donor, of which about 19% were non-productive. A later analysis re-examined previously published TCR beta repertoires from more than 550 donors and added high-resolution HLA genotyping to investigate patterns of TCR occurrence.

The CDR3 spans 14 residues, from the cysteine through the phenylalanine. The CDR3 DNA has 42 bases and is translated from base 1. The germline V end is reduced by 2 bases and the J end by 4 bases; junction bases left unmatched: 4. From the germline V gene, CDR1 is SQVTM and CDR2 is ANQGSEA. In total, roughly 710 healthy bone marrow donors made up the cohort. At the time of sampling, all cohort members were nominally healthy, though unrecorded immune exposures were likely present. The donor was CMV seronegative and belonged to the group of 352 seronegative cohort members. A peripheral blood sample was collected from each donor, and TCR beta sequencing was performed on peripheral blood mononuclear cells. The Qiagen DNeasy Blood Extraction Kit was used to extract genomic DNA from the blood cell samples. To prepare the library, the immunoSEQ multiplex PCR assay was applied. The multiplex PCR relied on a mix of 60 forward primers for TCR Vbeta segments and 13 reverse primers for TCR Jbeta segments. The CDR3 region of rearranged TCR beta genes was amplified from genomic DNA by a multiplex PCR assay. The Illumina HiSeq System was used to sequence the amplified TCR beta libraries as 87-base-pair reads. Concerning the study's data processing: A later analysis tallied 80 million to 95 million unique TCR beta chains across the 700 or so repertoires, and some 10 million of those chains were shared by two or more donors. A nearest-neighbor algorithm error-corrected the raw reads and collapsed the reads into unique sequences, merging closely related sequences to remove PCR and sequencing errors. To assign V, D and J gene segments, CDR3 sequences were aligned to IMGT reference sequences. For a sequence to be retained, a match of at least six nucleotides to both a V gene segment and a J gene segment was required. Rearrangements were classified as productive when the CDR3 lacked stop codons and remained in frame with V and J, and all other rearrangements were classified as non-productive. CDR3 was defined by IMGT convention, running from the second conserved V-encoded cysteine to the conserved J-encoded phenylalanine. In an earlier analysis of some 550 of the donors, sequences lacking an unambiguous match to a single V gene segment were excluded. In an earlier analysis of approximately 590 of the donors, V segments were called functional above 56.7% productive rearrangements and were called segregating when the between-donor standard deviation exceeded 5%. A statistical classification framework was built to diagnose cytomegalovirus status from the catalog of TCR beta chain sequences. V and J gene assignment, in a later analysis, came from comparing TCR nucleotide sequences with IMGT/GENE-DB human TR gene sequences. A later analysis assigned CDR3 sequences and most-parsimonious VDJ recombination scenarios with the TCRdist pipeline. A later analysis defined each TCR beta chain by its CDR3 amino acid sequence plus V-gene family, and excluded reads lacking a unique V-gene family. As a way to deal with suspected cross-contamination and a sequencing artifact, a later analysis dropped nearly 600 nucleotide sequences that were highly shared and had low generation probability. For each public chain, a later analysis derived a clonal expansion index from normalized ranks of inferred template counts within each repertoire. In a later analysis, generation probabilities were computed using a VDJ recombination model fitted to out-of-frame rearrangements, and the results were checked against IGoR. Hypergeometric tests were used in a later analysis to score TCR-TCR, TCR-HLA and TCR-CMV co-occurrence, with a repertoire-size bias correction applied to the TCR pairs. To estimate false discovery rates, a later analysis permuted the HLA or CMV assignments 20 times. In a later analysis, co-occurring TCRs were grouped using DBSCAN, and TCRdist sequence similarity was added for clustering within HLA-allele-positive subsets. For co-occurrence clustering, repertoires with fewer than 30,000 or more than 120,000 public chains were excluded, along with a handful of repertoires with anomalous nucleotide sharing. Drawn from immuneACCESS, this table holds only the in-frame rearrangements with V and J called that TCRdb kept. Clones are partly lost; checked studies trace under half to an unresolved V gene and leave the rest unexplained. V and J calls plus clone size are reproduced from that table; the DNA served to infer D and trimming. Recorded for this sample are 130,000 or so clones; around 80% of them occurred a single time. 1.5% of the sample is in the top ten clones.

What the work shows at the level of the full study, not this receptor alone: The authors suggested that the approach could potentially be extended to other disease states and immunological phenotypes. According to a later analysis, most CMV-associated TCR beta chains appeared to be HLA-restricted, and the HLA associations seemed to be driven largely by CMV exposure. When HLA alleles, especially DR and DQ, strongly co-occurred, TCR associations were difficult to assign to individual alleles. An association between a missense DCLRE1C variant and V-gene and J-gene trimming of TCR beta chains was found in a later genetic analysis and replicated in an independent cohort. While some public TCRs were present in many individuals, most TCR sequences turned up only very rarely across donors. The study gave a list of some 150 TCR beta chains associated with cytomegalovirus. A cluster of highly shared sequence variants was judged likely to represent a technical artifact of the sequencing pipeline. In an earlier analysis of about 550 of the donors, most TCR beta V segments were observed in productive rearrangements about 90% or about 30% of the time, broadly matching IMGT annotations. In vitro tests confirmed that a few of the cytomegalovirus-associated TCR beta chains recognize cytomegalovirus antigens. According to a later analysis, parvovirus B19, influenza, CMV and Epstein-Barr virus appeared linked to several top co-occurrence clusters. In a later analysis, about 16,000 TCR beta sequences were associated with specific HLA alleles at a false discovery rate of 0.05. According to a later genetic analysis, donors in an Asian-associated ancestry cluster had fewer N-insertions in productive TCRs than the roughly 700-donor mean. Immune exposure information for the cohort was limited to CMV serostatus. Linkage disequilibrium might explain the correlated functional status among segregating V segments, but an unknown experimental factor could not be ruled out. Presence/absence analyses assumed roughly uniform sequencing depth across donors, an assumption that may not hold. Because the 87-base-pair reads could not distinguish some IMGT-functional V segments, including TRBV6-2 and TRBV6-3, those segments were excluded. This cohort had only TCR beta chains sequenced, and the lack of alpha or paired-chain data limited which features could be detected. A further reported finding was that TCR beta sequences accurately predicted the HLA-A and HLA-B alleles for most subjects in the first cohort. HLA typing was unavailable for some donors at each locus, so association tests used only the typed subset. Fewer than 20 rarely observed V segments, including chromosome 9 orphons, were excluded from the earlier analysis of several hundred of the donors because counts were too low. According to a later analysis, TCR association rates differed among HLA loci, with DRB1 alleles showing the most associated TCRs and HLA-C alleles showing the fewest. Cytomegalovirus status was reported to be diagnosed by the classifier with high specificity and sensitivity in both the original and validation cohorts. A later analysis found that HLA-associated TCR beta chains were more clonally expanded and had lower generation probabilities than equally common non-associated chains.

A remark on this clone: Its antigen has not been determined. No much larger clone is present one base from it, and per-base qualities are unavailable.

Sequenced material: PBMCs. This clonotype was obtained from a female donor in good health and CMV-seronegative. Here the chain combines TRBV29-1 and TRBJ2-1; the central 8 bases match TRBD2. Here is the DNA: TGCAGCGTTGAATTCGGGGGGGCGTACAATGAGCAGTTCTTC. The resulting protein is CSVEFGGAYNEQFF.